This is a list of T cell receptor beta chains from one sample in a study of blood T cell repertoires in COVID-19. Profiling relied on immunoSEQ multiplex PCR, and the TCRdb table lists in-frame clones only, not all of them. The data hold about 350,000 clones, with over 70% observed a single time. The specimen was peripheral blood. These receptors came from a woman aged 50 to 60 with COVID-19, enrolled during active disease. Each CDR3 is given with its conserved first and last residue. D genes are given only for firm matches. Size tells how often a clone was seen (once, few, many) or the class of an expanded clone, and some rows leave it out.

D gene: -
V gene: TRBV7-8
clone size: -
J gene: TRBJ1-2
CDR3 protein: CASSRTQGDYGYTF
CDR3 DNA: TGTGCCAGCAGCCGTACTCAGGGCGACTATGGCTACACCTTC

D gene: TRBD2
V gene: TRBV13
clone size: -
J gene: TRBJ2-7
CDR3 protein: CASSLGRPQAGGSYEQYF
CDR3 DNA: TGTGCCAGCAGCTTAGGAAGACCCCAGGCGGGAGGGTCCTACGAGCAGTACTTC

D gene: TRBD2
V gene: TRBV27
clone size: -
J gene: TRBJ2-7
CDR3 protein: CASSPPGLAGYEQYF
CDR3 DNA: TGTGCCAGCAGTCCACCGGGACTAGCGGGCTACGAGCAGTACTTC

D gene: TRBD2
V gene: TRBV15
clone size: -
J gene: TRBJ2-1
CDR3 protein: CATSRDQLAGDLEGKFF
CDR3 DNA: TGTGCCACCAGCAGAGATCAACTAGCGGGAGATCTGGAAGGAAAGTTCTTC

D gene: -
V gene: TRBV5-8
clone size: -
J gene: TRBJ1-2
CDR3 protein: CASRFDTVDYGYTF
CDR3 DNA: TGTGCCAGCAGGTTCGACACGGTCGACTATGGCTACACCTTC

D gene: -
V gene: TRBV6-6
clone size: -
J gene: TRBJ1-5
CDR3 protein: CASSYNRDVEPQHF
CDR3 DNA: TGTGCCAGCAGTTACAACCGGGATGTTGAGCCCCAGCATTTT

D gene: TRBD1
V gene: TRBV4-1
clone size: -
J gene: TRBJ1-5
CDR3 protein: CASSHEGTGSFNQPQHF
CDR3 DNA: TGCGCCAGCAGCCACGAAGGGACAGGGAGTTTCAATCAGCCCCAGCATTTT

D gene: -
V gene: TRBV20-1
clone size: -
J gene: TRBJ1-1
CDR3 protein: CSASEATEAFF
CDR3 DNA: TGCAGTGCTAGTGAAGCCACTGAAGCTTTCTTT

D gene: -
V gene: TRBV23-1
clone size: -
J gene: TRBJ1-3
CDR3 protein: CASSQTNRDSGTSPGNTIYF
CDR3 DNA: TGCGCCAGCAGTCAAACCAATAGAGATTCAGGTACCTCTCCTGGAAACACCATATATTTT

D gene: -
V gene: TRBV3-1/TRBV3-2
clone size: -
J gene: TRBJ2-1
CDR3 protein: CASSPGATGYNEQFF
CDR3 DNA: TGTGCCAGCAGCCCCGGGGCGACAGGCTACAATGAGCAGTTCTTC

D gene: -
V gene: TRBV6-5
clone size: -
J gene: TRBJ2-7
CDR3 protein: CATARQVHEQYF
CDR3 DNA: TGTGCCACCGCCCGACAGGTTCACGAGCAGTACTTC

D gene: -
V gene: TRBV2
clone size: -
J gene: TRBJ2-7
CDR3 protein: CASKMRVNEYEQYF
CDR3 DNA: TGTGCCAGCAAGATGAGGGTGAACGAGTACGAGCAGTACTTC

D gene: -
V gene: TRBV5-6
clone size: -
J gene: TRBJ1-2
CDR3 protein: CASTPQGGGYGYTF
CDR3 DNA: TGTGCCAGCACCCCCCAAGGGGGGGGCTATGGCTACACCTTC

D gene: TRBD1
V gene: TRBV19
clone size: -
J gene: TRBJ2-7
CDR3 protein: CASSFLGQGVPYEQYF
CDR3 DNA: TGTGCCAGTAGTTTCTTGGGACAGGGGGTCCCCTACGAGCAGTACTTC

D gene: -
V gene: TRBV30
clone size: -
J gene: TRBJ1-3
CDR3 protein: CAWSKSESSGNTIYF
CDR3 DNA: TGTGCCTGGAGCAAAAGCGAAAGCTCTGGAAACACCATATATTTT

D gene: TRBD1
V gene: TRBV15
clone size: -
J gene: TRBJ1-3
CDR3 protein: CATRVGTGFSGNTIYF
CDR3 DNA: TGTGCCACCCGGGTCGGGACAGGGTTCTCTGGAAACACCATATATTTT

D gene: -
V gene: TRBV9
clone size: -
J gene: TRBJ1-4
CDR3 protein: CASSAMTPGGGLFF
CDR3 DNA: TGTGCCAGCAGCGCTATGACCCCTGGAGGTGGACTGTTTTTT

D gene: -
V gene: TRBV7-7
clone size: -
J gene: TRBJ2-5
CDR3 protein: CASSLGAGRETQYF
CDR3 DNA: TGTGCTAGCAGCTTAGGGGCAGGGAGGGAGACCCAGTACTTC

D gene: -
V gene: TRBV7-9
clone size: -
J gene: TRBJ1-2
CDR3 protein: CASRLTVTSGYTF
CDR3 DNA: TGTGCCAGCAGACTGACAGTTACATCTGGCTACACCTTC

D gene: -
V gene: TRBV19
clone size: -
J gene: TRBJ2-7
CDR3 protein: CASSIGDAGFFHEQYF
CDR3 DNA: TGTGCCAGTAGTATTGGAGACGCCGGTTTTTTTCACGAGCAGTACTTC

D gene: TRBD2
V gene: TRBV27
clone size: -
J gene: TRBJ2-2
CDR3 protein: CASSFTSERGTGELFF
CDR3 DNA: TGTGCCAGCAGTTTCACTAGCGAGAGGGGCACCGGGGAGCTGTTTTTT

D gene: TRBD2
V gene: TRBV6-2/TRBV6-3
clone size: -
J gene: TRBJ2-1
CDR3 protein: CASSYGTSGLLYNEQFF
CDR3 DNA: TGTGCCAGCAGTTATGGGACTAGCGGGCTGCTGTACAATGAGCAGTTCTTC

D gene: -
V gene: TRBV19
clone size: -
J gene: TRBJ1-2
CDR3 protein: CASNAANYGYTF
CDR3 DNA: TGTGCCAGTAATGCAGCTAACTATGGCTACACCTTC

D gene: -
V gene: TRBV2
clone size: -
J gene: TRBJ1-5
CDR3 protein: CASSGGEGNQPQHF
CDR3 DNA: TGTGCCAGCAGCGGGGGGGAGGGCAATCAGCCCCAGCATTTT

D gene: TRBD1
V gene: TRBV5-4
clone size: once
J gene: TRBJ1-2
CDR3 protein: CASSLGGQGAGGYTF
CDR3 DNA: TGTGCCAGCAGCTTGGGGGGACAGGGGGCAGGTGGCTACACCTTC

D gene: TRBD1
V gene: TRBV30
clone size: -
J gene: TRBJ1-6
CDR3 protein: CAWTPDRGVSPLHF
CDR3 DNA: TGTGCCTGGACCCCAGACAGGGGAGTGTCACCCCTCCACTTT

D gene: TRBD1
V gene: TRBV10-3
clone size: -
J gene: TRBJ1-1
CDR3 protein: CAISGGRDRGGTEAFF
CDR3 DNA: TGTGCCATCAGTGGAGGGCGGGACAGGGGAGGAACTGAAGCTTTCTTT

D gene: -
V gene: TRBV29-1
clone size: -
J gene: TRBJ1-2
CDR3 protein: CSVETEAVRRTNYGYTF
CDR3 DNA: TGCAGCGTTGAGACGGAGGCGGTCAGGCGGACTAACTATGGCTACACCTTC

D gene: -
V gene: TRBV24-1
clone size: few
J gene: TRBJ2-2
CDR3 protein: CATSDSTFPSGELFF
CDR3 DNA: TGTGCCACCAGTGATTCTACCTTTCCGTCCGGGGAGCTGTTTTTT

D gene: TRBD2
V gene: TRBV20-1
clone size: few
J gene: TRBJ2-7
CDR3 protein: CSASGTRVYEQYF
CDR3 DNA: TGCAGTGCTAGTGGGACTAGGGTCTACGAGCAGTACTTC

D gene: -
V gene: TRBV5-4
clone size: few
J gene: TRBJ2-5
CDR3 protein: CASSRVAETQYF
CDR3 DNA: TGTGCCAGCAGCCGGGTAGCTGAGACCCAGTACTTC

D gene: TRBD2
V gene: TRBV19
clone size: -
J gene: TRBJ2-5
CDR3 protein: CASSRLAGGETQYF
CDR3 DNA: TGTGCCAGTAGTCGACTAGCGGGAGGGGAGACCCAGTACTTC

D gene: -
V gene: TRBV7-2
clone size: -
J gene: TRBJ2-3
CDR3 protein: CASSLAGMWTSSTDTQYF
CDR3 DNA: TGTGCCAGCAGCTTAGCGGGGATGTGGACTTCTAGCACAGATACGCAGTATTTT

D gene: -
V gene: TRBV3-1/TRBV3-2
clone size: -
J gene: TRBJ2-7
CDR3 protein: CASSNRAVHEQYF
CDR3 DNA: TGTGCCAGCAGCAACAGGGCGGTCCACGAGCAGTACTTC

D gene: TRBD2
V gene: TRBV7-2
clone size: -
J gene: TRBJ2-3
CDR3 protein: CASSPSPGVAGGGTDTQYF
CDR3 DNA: TGTGCCAGCAGCCCGTCACCTGGGGTAGCGGGGGGTGGCACAGATACGCAGTATTTT

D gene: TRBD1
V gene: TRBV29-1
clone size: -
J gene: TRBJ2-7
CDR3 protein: CSVTGVGYEQYF
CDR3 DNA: TGCAGCGTGACAGGGGTCGGCTACGAGCAGTACTTC

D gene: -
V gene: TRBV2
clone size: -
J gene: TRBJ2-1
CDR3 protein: CASSDVRGSSYNEQFF
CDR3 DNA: TGTGCCAGCAGCGACGTTAGGGGGAGCTCCTACAATGAGCAGTTCTTC

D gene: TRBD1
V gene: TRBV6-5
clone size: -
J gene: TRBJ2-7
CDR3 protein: CASSRDRGEQYF
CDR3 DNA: TGTGCCAGCAGTAGGGACAGGGGAGAGCAGTACTTC

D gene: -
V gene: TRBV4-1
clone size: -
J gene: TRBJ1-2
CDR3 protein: CASSQVEGSRGYTF
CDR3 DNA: TGCGCCAGCAGCCAAGTTGAAGGGAGTCGCGGCTACACCTTC

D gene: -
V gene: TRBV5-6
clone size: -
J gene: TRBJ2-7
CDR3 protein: CASSLYSYEQYF
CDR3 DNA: TGTGCCAGCAGCTTGTACTCCTACGAGCAGTACTTC

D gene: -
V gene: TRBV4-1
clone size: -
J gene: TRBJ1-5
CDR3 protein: CASSRVPGPNQPQHF
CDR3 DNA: TGCGCCAGCAGCCGGGTACCAGGGCCCAATCAGCCCCAGCATTTT

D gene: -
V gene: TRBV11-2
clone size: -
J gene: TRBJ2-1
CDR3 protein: CASSSDRWESIAPNNEQFF
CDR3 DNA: TGTGCCAGCAGCTCAGATAGGTGGGAGTCAATAGCCCCAAACAATGAGCAGTTCTTC

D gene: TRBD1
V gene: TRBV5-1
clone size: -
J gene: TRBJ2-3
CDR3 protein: CASSLAGTGSTDTQYF
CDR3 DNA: TGCGCCAGCAGCTTGGCCGGGACAGGAAGCACAGATACGCAGTATTTT

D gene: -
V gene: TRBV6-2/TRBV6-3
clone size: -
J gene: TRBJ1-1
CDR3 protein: CASSYVLIRYEAFF
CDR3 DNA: TGTGCCAGCAGTTACGTCTTAATCCGGTATGAAGCTTTCTTT

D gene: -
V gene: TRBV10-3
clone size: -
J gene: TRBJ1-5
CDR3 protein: CAISELGTQNQPQHF
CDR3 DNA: TGTGCCATCAGTGAGTTGGGGACACAGAATCAGCCCCAGCATTTT

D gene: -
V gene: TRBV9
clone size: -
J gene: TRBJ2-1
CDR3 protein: CASSVAWGAKFF
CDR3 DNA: -

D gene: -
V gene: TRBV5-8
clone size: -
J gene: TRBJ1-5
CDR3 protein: CASSLAQEELNPHNQPQHF
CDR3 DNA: TGTGCCAGCAGCTTGGCCCAGGAGGAATTAAACCCCCACAATCAGCCCCAGCATTTT

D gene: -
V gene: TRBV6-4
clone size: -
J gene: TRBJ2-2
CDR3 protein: CASSDSTGVNTGELFF
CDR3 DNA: TGTGCCAGCAGTGACTCGACCGGGGTAAACACCGGGGAGCTGTTTTTT

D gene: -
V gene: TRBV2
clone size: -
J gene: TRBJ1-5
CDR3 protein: CASSEARGSEPQHF
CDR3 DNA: TGTGCCAGCAGTGAGGCTCGGGGAAGCGAGCCCCAGCATTTT